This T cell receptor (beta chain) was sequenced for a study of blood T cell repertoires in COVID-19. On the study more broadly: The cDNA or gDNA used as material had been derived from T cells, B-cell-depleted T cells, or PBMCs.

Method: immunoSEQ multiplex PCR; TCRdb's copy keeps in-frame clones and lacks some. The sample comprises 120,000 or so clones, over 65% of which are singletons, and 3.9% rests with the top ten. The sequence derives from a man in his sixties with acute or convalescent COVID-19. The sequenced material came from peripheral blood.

The CDR3 spells CASSHLGAGEQYF. The CDR3 nucleotides read TGTGCCAGCAGCCACCTGGGGGCGGGCGAGCAGTACTTC. This chain links TRBV6-5 with TRBJ2-7; D may be TRBD1 (6 bases). In germline, CDR1 is MNHEY, CDR2 SVGAGI. V was shortened by 6 bases and J by 6 bases, with 15 bases between the two germline ends. This CDR3 spans 13 amino acids.